The 26 T cell receptor beta chains presented below share a single source sample, sequenced in a study of cytomegalovirus exposure and HLA in healthy donors. A multiplex PCR was run with 60 Vbeta primers and 13 Jbeta primers. Sequenced by immunoSEQ multiplex PCR; TCRdb stores in-frame clones only, minus some. The sample contains around 130,000 clones, roughly 87% of which appear only once. The specimen sequenced was PBMCs. The receptor set was obtained from a young woman in good health and CMV-seronegative.

The V gene is TRBV5-1, the J gene TRBJ2-5; the D gene is possibly TRBD1 (5 bases). The V and J ends lost 0 bases and 3 bases respectively, with 9 bases between them. CDR3 length: 14 amino acids. Per germline, CDR1 SGHRS and CDR2 YFSETQ. Written as DNA, the CDR3 is TGCGCCAGCAGCTTGGGGTCGGACAAAGAGACCCAGTACTTC. Amino acids: CASSLGSDKETQYF.

Of note for this clone: Compared with germline, one end of the junction differs, possibly owing to a read error. The V gene is TRBV27, the J gene TRBJ2-4; D not resolved. This CDR3 has 14 amino acids. The germline gives CDR1 MNHEY, CDR2 SMNVEV (reference sequence). DNA for the CDR3: TGTGCCAGCAGATCCCAAAGAGCCAAAAACAGTCAGTACTTC. Encoded protein: CASRSQRAKNSQYF.

The chain is built from TRBV4-2 and TRBJ2-3, with D maybe TRBD1 (6 bases). The germline V gene encodes CDR1 LGHNA and CDR2 YNFKEQ. This CDR3 comprises 14 residues. V lost 0 bases and J 8 bases, leaving 12 bases between the germline ends. The CDR3 region is CASSQEEGRGTQYF. CDR3 DNA sequence: TGTGCCAGCAGCCAAGAAGAGGGCAGGGGTACGCAGTATTTT.

The chain's CDR3 is CASIEGIAGVGGTDTQYF. CDR3 DNA: TGTGCCAGCATAGAAGGGATAGCGGGAGTTGGAGGCACAGATACGCAGTATTTT. The V and J genes are TRBV2 and TRBJ2-3, with 9 bases matching TRBD2. The CDR3 totals 18 residues. Unmatched junction bases numbered 15, after V lost 7 bases and J lost 1 base. Germline lookup yields CDR1 SNHLY and CDR2 FYNNEI.

This clone was seen only a few times. The chain employs TRBV7-6 and TRBJ2-1, with D unresolved. The CDR3 covers 15 residues. Per germline, CDR1 SGHVS and CDR2 FNYEAQ. The V end lost 2 bases, the J end lost 5 bases, and 13 bases lay between the germline ends. As DNA, the CDR3 is TGTGCCAGCAGCTTACACCCAGGCGCCAACAATGAGCAGTTCTTC. Translation: CASSLHPGANNEQFF.

This clone was detected only once. The same CDR3 can be traced to other DNA sequences in this sample. The CDR3 nucleotides read TGCGCCAGCAGCTTGGGAACAGGGGGCAATCAGCCCCAGCATTTT. It translates to CASSLGTGGNQPQHF. The chain has TRBV5-1 and TRBJ1-5, with TRBD1 matching over 7 bases. The V gene's germline CDR1 is SGHRS and CDR2 YFSETQ. This CDR3 spans 15 amino acids. After removal of 0 bases from V and 2 bases from J, the junction contained 2 bases not matched to a gene.

The chain joins TRBV5-1 to TRBJ2-1; D perhaps matches TRBD1 (6 bases). V shed 1 base and J shed 8 bases, with 22 bases lying between them. Germline V gives CDR1 SGHRS, CDR2 YFSETQ. The CDR3 spans 17 residues. CDR3 coding DNA: TGCGCCAGCAGCTTGTTGGAAAACGGGGTAAGGGGGTATGAGCAGTTCTTC. Its translation: CASSLLENGVRGYEQFF.

This clone was seen only once. This chain connects TRBV4-3 to TRBJ2-1; a possible D gene is TRBD2 (6 bases). V lost 4 bases to trimming and J lost 4 bases, with 14 bases between them. The CDR3 has 15 amino acids. Germline-derived CDR1 and CDR2 are LGHNA and YSLEER. The chain's CDR3 is CASSPDRDSYNEQFF. CDR3 sequence (DNA): TGCGCCAGCAGCCCCGACCGGGACTCATACAATGAGCAGTTCTTC.

This chain uses TRBV6-1 with TRBJ1-5, with D perhaps TRBD1 (6 bases). The V end was cut by 0 bases, the J end by 7 bases, with 19 bases between. The CDR3 is 17 residues long. CDR1 and CDR2 (germline): MNHNS, SASEGT. The CDR3 sequence: CASSEALWAGEKQPQHF. In DNA, the CDR3 is TGTGCCAGCAGTGAAGCGCTTTGGGCAGGGGAAAAACAGCCCCAGCATTTT.

CDR3 nucleotide sequence: TGCGCCAGCAGCCAAGGTGCCCAGGGTCCCTCGTGGGGCTACACCTTC. Its translation is CASSQGAQGPSWGYTF. The chain combines TRBV4-1 with TRBJ1-2; possibly TRBD1 for D (5 bases). CDR1 is MGHRA and CDR2 is YSYEKL in the germline V gene. The CDR3 has 16 residues. Between the trimmed V and J ends, which lost 1 base and 8 bases, there was a span of 20 bases.

The gene calls are TRBV6-5 and TRBJ1-6, with 7 positions matching TRBD1. The trim removed 6 bases at V and 8 bases at J, leaving 7 bases unmatched. CDR1 is MNHEY, CDR2 SVGAGI, per germline. This CDR3 comprises 14 residues. CDR3 DNA sequence: TGTGCCAGCAGGCAGACAGGGTTTTATTCACCCCTCCACTTT. Its protein product is CASRQTGFYSPLHF.

The chain has TRBV6-1 and TRBJ1-4; D remains unclear. The CDR3 has 14 residues. Germline-derived CDR1 and CDR2 are MNHNS and SASEGT. Trimming cost V 6 bases and J 5 bases, with 13 bases left between them. The CDR3 DNA follows: TGTGCCAGCAGCGGAGGGAGCGAGAATGAAAAACTGTTTTTT. It yields the protein CASSGGSENEKLFF.

This clone appeared a few times. The chain employs TRBV15 and TRBJ1-2; TRBD1 is a possible D gene (5 bases). V was pared by 5 bases and J by 4 bases, with 23 bases between. Germline CDR1 reads LNHNV; CDR2 reads YYDKDF (reference sequence). This CDR3 is 17 amino acids long. As DNA, the CDR3 is TGTGCCACCAGCCCCGAGCGTGACCTACAGGTTTCCTATGGCTACACCTTC. It is translated as CATSPERDLQVSYGYTF. The variable domain in full, completed from reference TRBV15 and TRBJ1-2, reads DAMVIQNPRYQVTQFGKPVTLSCSQTLNHNVMYWYQQKSSQAPKLLFHYYDKDFNNEADTPDNFQSRRPNTSFCFLDIRSPGLGDTAMYLCATSPERDLQVSYGYTFGSGTRLTVV.

This clone was counted a single time. This sequence joins TRBV28 and TRBJ2-5; 7 bases are a match to TRBD1. The J segment lost 1 base and the V segment lost 6 bases, leaving 5 bases of the junction unmatched. Germline V lookup: CDR1 MDHEN, CDR2 SYDVKM. This CDR3 is built from 14 residues. CDR3 protein: CASRPTGVQETQYF. CDR3 sequence (DNA): TGTGCCAGCAGACCCACAGGGGTCCAAGAGACCCAGTACTTC. Variable domain in full (rest from reference TRBV28 and TRBJ2-5): DVKVTQSSRYLVKRTGEKVFLECVQDMDHENMFWYRQDPGLGLRLIYFSYDVKMKEKGDIPEGYSVSREKKERFSLILESASTNQTSMYLCASRPTGVQETQYFGPGTRLLVL.

This chain joins TRBV7-9 and TRBJ1-4; a possible D gene is TRBD1 (5 bases). The CDR3 runs to 16 residues. The V end lost 2 bases, the J end lost 10 bases, and 20 bases lay between the germline ends. Per the germline V gene, CDR1 is SEHNR and CDR2 is FQNEAQ (reference sequence). The CDR3 sequence is CASSLSSNRQGAKLFF. CDR3 DNA: TGTGCCAGCAGCTTATCGAGCAACCGGCAGGGTGCAAAACTGTTTTTT.

The J gene is TRBJ2-5, the V gene TRBV5-1; 8 bases fit TRBD2. With the DNA end fitting TRBJ2-7 better, the J assignment may be wrong. The CDR3 has 15 amino acids. Germline V gene sequence: CDR1 SGHRS, CDR2 YFSETQ. In nucleotides, the CDR3 is TGCGCCAGCAGCACTTTAGCGGGACTCCCCTACGAGCAGTACTTC. This gives the protein CASSTLAGLPYEQYF.

The V call is TRBV9, the J call TRBJ2-1; 12 nucleotides agree with TRBD2. This CDR3 region has 17 residues. V trimming: 0 bases; J trimming: 8 bases; junction bases outside the gene matches: 9. The germline V gene has CDR1 SGDLS and CDR2 YYNGEE. Here the CDR3 DNA reads TGTGCCAGCAGCGTAGTGCCTAGCGGGAGGGCGAACGATGAGCAGTTCTTC. It specifies CASSVVPSGRANDEQFF.

The rearrangement links TRBV19 to TRBJ1-1; weak D call: TRBD1 (6 bases). V lost 6 bases and J 1 base, leaving 9 bases between the germline ends. This CDR3 is 13 amino acids long. CDR1 and CDR2 (germline): LNHDA, SQIVND (reference sequence). CDR3 residues: CASRQGTNTEAFF. The DNA for the CDR3 is TGTGCCAGTAGGCAGGGGACGAACACTGAAGCTTTCTTT.

On this clone itself: This sample also contains other DNA sequences that code for the same CDR3. The rearrangement links TRBV7-9 to TRBJ1-2; D remains unclear. Trimming shortened V by 5 bases and J by 4 bases, and 11 bases separated the two germline ends. Germline-derived CDR1 and CDR2 are SEHNR and FQNEAQ (reference sequence). The CDR3 spans 13 residues. The CDR3 DNA reads TGTGCCAGCAGCCCTACAGCCCCCTATGGCTACACCTTC. Its protein is CASSPTAPYGYTF.

The gene calls are TRBV7-8 and TRBJ1-2; D call uncertain. Germline V gives CDR1 SGHVS, CDR2 FQNEAQ. Between the trimmed V and J ends, which lost 4 bases and 8 bases, there was a span of 17 bases. CDR3 length equals 14 residues. The CDR3 is CASSSKRVRGGYTF. CDR3 coding DNA: TGTGCCAGCAGCTCGAAAAGGGTGCGAGGGGGCTACACCTTC.

The rearrangement links TRBV19 to TRBJ1-2; 7 bases line up with TRBD1. Trimming cost V 6 bases and J 2 bases; bases outside gene matches: 3. Germline assignment: CDR1 LNHDA and CDR2 SQIVND (reference sequence). The CDR3 runs 13 residues. The CDR3 sequence is CASRGQRNYGYTF. CDR3 bases: TGTGCCAGTAGGGGACAGAGGAACTATGGCTACACCTTC.

This clone was seen just once. The chain couples TRBV6-4 to TRBJ2-1; maybe TRBD1 (5 bases). V lost 3 bases and J lost 2, with 5 bases in between. The V gene's germline CDR1 is MRHNA and CDR2 SNTAGT. The CDR3 is 13 residues long. CDR3 nucleotides: TGTGCCAGCAGTGAGGACACCTACAATGAGCAGTTCTTC. The encoded protein is CASSEDTYNEQFF.

The table lists this clone with a few counts. The V gene is TRBV11-3, the J gene TRBJ2-3; D is perhaps TRBD2 (5 bases). The germline CDR1 and CDR2 sequences are SGHNT and YENEEA. There are 17 residues in the CDR3. V was trimmed by 2 bases and J by 1 base, leaving 16 bases between them. The CDR3 loop is CASSLRSGYGGTDTQYF. The CDR3 coding sequence is TGTGCCAGCAGCTTACGATCCGGTTACGGGGGCACAGATACGCAGTATTTT.

The rearrangement links TRBV5-6 to TRBJ2-1, with TRBD1 matching 8 bases. With V trimmed by 2 bases and J by 8 bases, 9 bases remained unmatched. CDR3 length equals 15 residues. Per the germline V gene, CDR1 is SGHDT and CDR2 is YYEEEE. CDR3 nucleotide sequence: TGTGCCAGCAGCTTAAGGACAGGGAGGATCGATGAGCAGTTCTTC. This sequence encodes CASSLRTGRIDEQFF.

The chain combines TRBV6-1 with TRBJ1-5, with 7 bases matching TRBD1. Germline V gene lookup returns CDR1 MNHNS and CDR2 SASEGT. CDR3 length equals 15 residues. The V and J ends lost 6 bases and 0 bases, in that order; junction bases with no gene match: 5. CDR3 sequence: CASRGTAYSNQPQHF. The CDR3 DNA follows: TGTGCCAGCAGGGGGACAGCCTATAGCAATCAGCCCCAGCATTTT.

The V call is TRBV7-9, the J call TRBJ2-7; D perhaps matches TRBD2 (6 bases). Trimming shortened V by 2 bases and J by 2 bases, and 22 bases separated the two germline ends. Germline CDR1 is SEHNR and CDR2 is FQNEAQ (reference sequence). The CDR3 contains 18 residues. CDR3 amino acids: CASSLRAWEAGRPYEQYF. As DNA, the CDR3 is TGTGCCAGCAGCTTAAGGGCATGGGAGGCAGGTCGGCCCTACGAGCAGTACTTC.